The present T cell receptor (beta chain) was sequenced within a study of T cell responses to AZD1222 COVID-19 vaccine. Trimming removed 5 bases from V and 7 bases from J; junction bases left unmatched: 1. Germline loops: CDR1 PRHDT, CDR2 FYEKMQ (reference sequence). The CDR3 length is 13 residues. Assay used: immunoSEQ multiplex PCR; TCRdb lists only in-frame clones, some missing. The profile shows 150,000 to 200,000 clones, roughly 88% of them singletons. This chain uses TRBV13 with TRBJ1-4; TRBD1 aligns across 10 bases. The sequence was obtained from an adult who received the AZD1222 COVID-19 vaccine. Sequencing used peripheral blood, obtained 28 days after the second AZD1222 dose. As DNA, the CDR3 is TGTGCCAGCAGCCGGGACAGGGGTGAAAAACTGTTTTTT. This sequence encodes CASSRDRGEKLFF.